This TCR beta chain was sequenced during a study of T cells after yellow fever vaccination. This clonotype was observed many times. No antigen is known for it. They built TCR cDNA with 5'RACE template switching, a step that put in a universal primer site and UMIs. MiXCR, applied by TCRdb to the 5' RACE reads, yields one record per CDR3 protein. The sample shows some 350,000 distinct CDR3 sequences, approximately 4.2% of them seen only once. CDR1 is SGHDT and CDR2 is YYEEEE in the germline V gene. The CDR3 is made up of 14 amino acids. Trimming cost V 0 bases and J 4 bases, with 10 bases left between them. Study conclusions and caveats: The presence of abundant clonotypes contaminating from the bulk population was possible in FACS-sorted repertoires. Peaking on day 5 versus 15, the secondary response was faster but weaker. Across the CD4 and CD8 compartments, a small share of clonotypes was present in both.

The source is a man younger than 30 who received the YFV17D yellow fever vaccine. The gene calls are TRBV5-6 and TRBJ2-5; no definite D call. The sample was PBMCs, taken 5 days after the yellow fever booster vaccination. CDR3 region: CASSLVFRRETQYF. CDR3 nucleotide sequence: TGTGCCAGCAGCTTGGTGTTTCGTCGAGAGACCCAGTACTTC.